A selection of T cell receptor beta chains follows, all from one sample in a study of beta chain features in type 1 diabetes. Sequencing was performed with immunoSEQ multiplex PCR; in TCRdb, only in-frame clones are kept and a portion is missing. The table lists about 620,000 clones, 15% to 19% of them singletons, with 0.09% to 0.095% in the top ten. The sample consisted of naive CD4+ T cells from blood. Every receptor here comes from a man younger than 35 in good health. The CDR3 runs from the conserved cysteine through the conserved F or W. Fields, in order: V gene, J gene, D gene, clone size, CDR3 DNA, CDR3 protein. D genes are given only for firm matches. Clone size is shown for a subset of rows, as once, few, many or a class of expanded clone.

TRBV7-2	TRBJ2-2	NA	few	TGTGCCAGCAGCGGCAGGAACACCGGGGAGCTGTTTTTT	CASSGRNTGELFF
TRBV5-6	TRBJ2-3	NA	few	TGTGCCAGCAGCAGACTCGCAGATACGCAGTATTTT	CASSRLADTQYF
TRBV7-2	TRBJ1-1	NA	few	TGTGCCAGCAGCCCTACAACAGGGAACACTGAAGCTTTCTTT	CASSPTTGNTEAFF
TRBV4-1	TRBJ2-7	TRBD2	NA	TGCGCCAGCAGCCAAGGGGTGCGGGAGACCTACGAGCAGTACTTC	CASSQGVRETYEQYF
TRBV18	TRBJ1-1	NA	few	TGTGCCAGAGCTCCTGTGAACACTGAAGCTTTCTTT	CARAPVNTEAFF
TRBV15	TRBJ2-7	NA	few	TGTGCCACCAGCAGAGACAGGGTTCCTAACTACGAGCAGTACTTC	CATSRDRVPNYEQYF
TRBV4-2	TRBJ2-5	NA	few	TGTGCCAGCAGCCAAGTTGGCAAAACTGGTGAGACCCAGTACTTC	CASSQVGKTGETQYF
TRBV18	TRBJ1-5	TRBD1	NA	TGTGCCAGCTCGATGGGACAGGACAATCAGCCCCAGCATTTT	CASSMGQDNQPQHF
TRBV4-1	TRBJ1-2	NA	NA	TGCGCCAGCAGCCAATTTGTCAGAGACGGCTACACCTTC	CASSQFVRDGYTF
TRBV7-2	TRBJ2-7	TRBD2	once	TGTGCCAGCAGCTTAGGGCTAGCGGGGGCAGCCGAGCAGTACTTC	CASSLGLAGAAEQYF
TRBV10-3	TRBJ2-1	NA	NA	TGTGCCATCTCGGCTACAGGTTCATACAATGAGCAGTTCTTC	CAISATGSYNEQFF
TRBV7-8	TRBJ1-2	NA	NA	TGTGCCAGCAGCCACTCCAGGTTAGCTAACTATGGCTACACCTTC	CASSHSRLANYGYTF
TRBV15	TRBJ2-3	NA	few	TGTGCCACCTCCCCGTTGAGGGAGTTCACAGATACGCAGTATTTT	CATSPLREFTDTQYF
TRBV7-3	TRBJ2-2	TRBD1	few	TGTGCCAGCAGCCCCGGACAGGGCGCGAACACCGGGGAGCTGTTTTTT	CASSPGQGANTGELFF
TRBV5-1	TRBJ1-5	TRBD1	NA	TGCGCCAGCAGCTCAGGGGGAATAAATCAGCCCCAGCATTTT	CASSSGGINQPQHF
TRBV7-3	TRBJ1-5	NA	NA	TGTGCCAGCAGCTTAATAGGGCCGAGCAATCAGCCCCAGCATTTT	CASSLIGPSNQPQHF
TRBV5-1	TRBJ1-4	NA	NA	TGCGCCAGCAGCTTCGGGGAAAGAAATGAAAAACTGTTTTTT	CASSFGERNEKLFF
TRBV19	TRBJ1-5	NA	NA	TGTGCCAGTAAGCCCGGGGGGACACAGCCCCAGCATTTT	CASKPGGTQPQHF
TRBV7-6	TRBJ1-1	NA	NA	TGTGCCAGCAGTAACGGCGGCAGGAACACTGAAGCTTTCTTT	CASSNGGRNTEAFF
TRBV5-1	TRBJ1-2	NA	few	TGCGCCAGCAGCTTTGCGGACAGCAATTATGGCTACACCTTC	CASSFADSNYGYTF
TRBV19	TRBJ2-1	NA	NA	TGTGCCAGTAGGGTATCGGCCCTAGAGTACAATGAGCAGTTCTTC	CASRVSALEYNEQFF
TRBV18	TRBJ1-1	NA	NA	TGTGCCAGCTCACGCAGGGTGGACACTGAAGCTTTCTTT	CASSRRVDTEAFF
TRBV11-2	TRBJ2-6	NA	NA	TGTGCCAGCAGACCTCCCCTACGCGCTGGGGCCAACGTCCTGACTTTC	CASRPPLRAGANVLTF
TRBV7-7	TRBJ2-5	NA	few	TGTGCTAGCAGCTTAGAAGGGATCGGTTCAGAGACCCAGTACTTC	CASSLEGIGSETQYF
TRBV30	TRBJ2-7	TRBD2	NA	TGTGCCTGGAGTACTAGCGGGGGGACCTACGAGCAGTACTTC	CAWSTSGGTYEQYF
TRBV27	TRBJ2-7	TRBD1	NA	TGTGCCAGCAGCCCGGGACAGGGACGGGGCTCCTACGAGCAGTACTTC	CASSPGQGRGSYEQYF
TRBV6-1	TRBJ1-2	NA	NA	TGTGCCAGCGCTATTCTTCTGGCTGGCTACACCTTC	CASAILLAGYTF
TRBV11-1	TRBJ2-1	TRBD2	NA	TGTGCCAGCAGCTTAGAGCCGGGAGGCAATGAGCAGTTCTTC	CASSLEPGGNEQFF
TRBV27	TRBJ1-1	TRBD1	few	TGTGCCAGCCAAACAGGGGTGGGAACTGAAGCTTTCTTT	CASQTGVGTEAFF
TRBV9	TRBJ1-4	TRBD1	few	TGTGCCAGCAGCACCCCGGAAACATACAGGGGAGGCGAAAAACTGTTTTTT	CASSTPETYRGGEKLFF
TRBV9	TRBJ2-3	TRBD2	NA	TGTGCCAGCAGCCCTCGACTCAGGGCGGGAGGCCGCACAGATACGCAGTATTTT	CASSPRLRAGGRTDTQYF
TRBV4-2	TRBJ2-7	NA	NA	TGTGCCAGCAGCCAAGGTGCGGCAGGCGGCGAGCAGTACTTC	CASSQGAAGGEQYF
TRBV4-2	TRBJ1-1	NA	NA	TGTGCCAGCAGCCAGGGGGACGGACCCCGGGGCACTGAAGCTTTCTTT	CASSQGDGPRGTEAFF
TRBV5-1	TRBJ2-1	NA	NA	TGCGCCAGCAGATTAAGGGGGGCCTCCTACAATGAGCAGTTCTTC	CASRLRGASYNEQFF
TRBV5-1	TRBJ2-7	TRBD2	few	TGCGCCAGCAGCGGACTAGCGGGGGGTCACGAGCAGTACTTC	CASSGLAGGHEQYF
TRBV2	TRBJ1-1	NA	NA	TGTGCCAGCAGTTCACAGCAGAACACTGAAGCTTTCTTT	CASSSQQNTEAFF
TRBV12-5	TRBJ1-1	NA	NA	TGTGCTAGTGGTCTCGACAGTCGGACTGAAGCTTTCTTT	CASGLDSRTEAFF
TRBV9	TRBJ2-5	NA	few	TGTGCCAGCAGTGGCTATCCTTCAAGCGGCCTAAAGACCCAGTACTTC	CASSGYPSSGLKTQYF
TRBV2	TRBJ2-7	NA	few	TGTGCCAGCAGTGCTCAGGGGTCCTACGAGCAGTACTTC	CASSAQGSYEQYF
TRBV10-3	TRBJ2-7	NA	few	TGTGCCATCAAGGGTAGCTCCTACGAGCAGTACTTC	CAIKGSSYEQYF
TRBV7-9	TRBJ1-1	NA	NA	TGTGCCAGCAGCTTACGAGACAGTCGCCTCTTGAGGAACACTGAAGCTTTCTTT	CASSLRDSRLLRNTEAFF
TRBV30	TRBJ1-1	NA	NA	TGTGCCTGGAGTCCCCTACTCTATGAAGCTTTCTTT	CAWSPLLYEAFF
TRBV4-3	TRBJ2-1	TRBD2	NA	TGCGCCAGCAGCCAAGTCTCGGGACTAGCAGGGGGAGGGGGCGTCAATGAGCAGTTCTTC	CASSQVSGLAGGGGVNEQFF
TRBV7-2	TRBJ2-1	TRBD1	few	TGTGCCAGCAGCTTTGGACAGGGGGACCCATCCTCCTACAATGAGCAGTTCTTC	CASSFGQGDPSSYNEQFF
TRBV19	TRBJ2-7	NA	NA	TGTGCCAGTAACCCGGGACAACTAGGCTCCTACGAGCAGTACTTC	CASNPGQLGSYEQYF
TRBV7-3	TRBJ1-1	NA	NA	TGTGCCAGCAGCGGGAAAGCGGGGGCGGGCACTGAAGCTTTCTTT	CASSGKAGAGTEAFF